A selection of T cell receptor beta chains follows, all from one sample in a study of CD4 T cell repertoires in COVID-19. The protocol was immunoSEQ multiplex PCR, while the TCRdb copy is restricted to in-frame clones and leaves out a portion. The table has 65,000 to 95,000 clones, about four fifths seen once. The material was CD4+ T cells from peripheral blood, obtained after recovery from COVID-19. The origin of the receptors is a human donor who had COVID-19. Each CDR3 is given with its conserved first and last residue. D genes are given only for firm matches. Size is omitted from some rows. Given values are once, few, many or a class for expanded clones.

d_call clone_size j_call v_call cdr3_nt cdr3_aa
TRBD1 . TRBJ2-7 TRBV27 TGTGCCAGCAGGAAGGGACAGGGGGCAATGGGCCACGAGCAGTACTTC CASRKGQGAMGHEQYF
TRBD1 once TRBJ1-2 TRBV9 TGTGCCAGCAGCGTAGATCCGTGGACAGGGAGAGATGGCTACACCTTC CASSVDPWTGRDGYTF
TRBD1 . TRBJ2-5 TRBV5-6 TGTGCCAGCAGCTCGGACAGGGGCCGGAGGGGGACCCAGTACTTC CASSSDRGRRGTQYF
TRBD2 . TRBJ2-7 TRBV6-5 TGTGCCAGCATTCTAGCGGGAGAAGGAACCTACGAGCAGTACTTC CASILAGEGTYEQYF
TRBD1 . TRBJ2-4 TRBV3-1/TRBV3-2 TGTGCCAGCAGCCCGGGACAGGGGGCGTTTAACATTCAGTACTTC CASSPGQGAFNIQYF
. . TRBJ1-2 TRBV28 TGTGCCAGCAGACGAGGGACGTATGGCTACACCTTC CASRRGTYGYTF
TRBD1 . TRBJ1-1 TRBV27 TGTGCCAGCAGTCCGGACAGGGGGCTTTACACTGAAGCTTTCTTT CASSPDRGLYTEAFF
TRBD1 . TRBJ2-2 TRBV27 TGTGCCAGCAGTTTATTTTTGGGACAGGGATCTGGGGAGCTGTTTTTT CASSLFLGQGSGELFF
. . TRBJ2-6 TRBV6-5 TGTGCTAGCACCGTCTCTAGGGCCAACGTCCTGACTTTC CASTVSRANVLTF
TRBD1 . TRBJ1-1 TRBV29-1 TGCAGCGTTACGGGACAGGGGGGCACTGAAGCTTTCTTT CSVTGQGGTEAFF
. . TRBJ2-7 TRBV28 TGTGCCAGCACCTTCTCACAGGCGGGCGAGCAGTACTTC CASTFSQAGEQYF
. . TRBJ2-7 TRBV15 TGTGCCACCAGCAGAAAGGACGACGCGAGCTCCTACGAGCAGTACTTC CATSRKDDASSYEQYF
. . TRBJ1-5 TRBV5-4 TGTGCCAGCAGCTTGGGAGGGTTGAGCAATCAGCCCCAGCATTTT CASSLGGLSNQPQHF
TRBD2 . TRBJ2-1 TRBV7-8 TGTGCCAGCAGCTTCCGGACTAGCGGGGCGGATGAGCAGTTCTTC CASSFRTSGADEQFF
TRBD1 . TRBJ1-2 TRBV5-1 TGCGCCAGCAATGAACAGGGGGCTGTCTATGGCTACACCTTC CASNEQGAVYGYTF
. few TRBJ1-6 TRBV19 TGTGCCAGTAGTTTAATTGAGGGTAATTCACCCCTCCACTTT CASSLIEGNSPLHF
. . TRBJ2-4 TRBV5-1 TGCGCCAGCAGCTTGGCCTCCGCAGGGCGGGACATTCAGTACTTC CASSLASAGRDIQYF
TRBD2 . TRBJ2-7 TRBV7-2 TGTGCCAGCAGCCCTTTTCGACTAGCGGGAGCCTACGAGCAGTACTTC CASSPFRLAGAYEQYF
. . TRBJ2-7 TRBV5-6 TGTGCCAGCAGCGTCGGACACACCTACGAGCAGTACTTC CASSVGHTYEQYF
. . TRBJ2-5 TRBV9 TGTGCCAGCAGCGTCGCTGGGAACCAAGAGACCCAGTACTTC CASSVAGNQETQYF
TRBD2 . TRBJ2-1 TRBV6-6 TGTGCCAGCAGTTTTAGCGGGGGGGCCGTAAATGAGCAGTTCTTC CASSFSGGAVNEQFF
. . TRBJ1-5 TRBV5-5 TGTGCCAGCAGCTTGCTATCCCTGACGCCCCAGCATTTT CASSLLSLTPQHF
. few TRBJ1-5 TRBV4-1 TGCGCCAGGGTGACGGGGACTTATCAGCCCCAGCATTTT CARVTGTYQPQHF
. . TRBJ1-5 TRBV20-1 TGCAGTGCTAGTAACCCTCGGCAGCCCCAGCATTTT CSASNPRQPQHF
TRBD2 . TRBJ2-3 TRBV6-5 TGTGCCAGCAGTTTTAGCGGGACTAGCACAGATACGCAGTATTTT CASSFSGTSTDTQYF
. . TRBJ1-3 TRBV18 TGTGCCAGCTCACCCACGACGGGGCGGCCTGGAAACACCATATATTTT CASSPTTGRPGNTIYF
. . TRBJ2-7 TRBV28 TGTGCCAGCAGTTTAAGGGGGGTTTATTTGGCGGGAACGTACGAGCAGTACTTC CASSLRGVYLAGTYEQYF
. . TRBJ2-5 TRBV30 TGTGCCTGGAGTGGCAGGTACCAAGAGACCCAGTACTTC CAWSGRYQETQYF
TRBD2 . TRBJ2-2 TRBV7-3 TGTGCCAGCAGCTTAAACCCGACTAGCGGGGGGGCGGTCACCGGGGAGCTGTTTTTT CASSLNPTSGGAVTGELFF
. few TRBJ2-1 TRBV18 TGTGCCAGCTCATGGGACGCCCGAGAGGAGCAGTTCTTC CASSWDAREEQFF
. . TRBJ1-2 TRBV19 TGTGCCAGTACCCACCCGCAGCTTAAAGGGAGTGGCTACACCTTC CASTHPQLKGSGYTF
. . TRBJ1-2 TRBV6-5 TGTGCCAGCAGCGACCGGGACATAGGCGGCTACACCTTC CASSDRDIGGYTF
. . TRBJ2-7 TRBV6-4 TGTGCCAGCAGTGACCGGACAGTCTACGAGCAGTACTTC CASSDRTVYEQYF
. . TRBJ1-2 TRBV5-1 TGCGCCAGCAGCTTGGATGGACAGCAAAACTATGGCTACACCTTC CASSLDGQQNYGYTF
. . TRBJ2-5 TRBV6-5 TGTGCCAGCAGGCTGTACGGGGCTGAAGAGACCCAGTACTTC CASRLYGAEETQYF
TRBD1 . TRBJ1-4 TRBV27 TGTGCCAGCAGAAGGACAGGGAATAATGAAAAACTGTTTTTT CASRRTGNNEKLFF
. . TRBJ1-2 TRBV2 TGTGCCAGCAGGTCGGACAGCTATGGCTACACCTTC CASRSDSYGYTF